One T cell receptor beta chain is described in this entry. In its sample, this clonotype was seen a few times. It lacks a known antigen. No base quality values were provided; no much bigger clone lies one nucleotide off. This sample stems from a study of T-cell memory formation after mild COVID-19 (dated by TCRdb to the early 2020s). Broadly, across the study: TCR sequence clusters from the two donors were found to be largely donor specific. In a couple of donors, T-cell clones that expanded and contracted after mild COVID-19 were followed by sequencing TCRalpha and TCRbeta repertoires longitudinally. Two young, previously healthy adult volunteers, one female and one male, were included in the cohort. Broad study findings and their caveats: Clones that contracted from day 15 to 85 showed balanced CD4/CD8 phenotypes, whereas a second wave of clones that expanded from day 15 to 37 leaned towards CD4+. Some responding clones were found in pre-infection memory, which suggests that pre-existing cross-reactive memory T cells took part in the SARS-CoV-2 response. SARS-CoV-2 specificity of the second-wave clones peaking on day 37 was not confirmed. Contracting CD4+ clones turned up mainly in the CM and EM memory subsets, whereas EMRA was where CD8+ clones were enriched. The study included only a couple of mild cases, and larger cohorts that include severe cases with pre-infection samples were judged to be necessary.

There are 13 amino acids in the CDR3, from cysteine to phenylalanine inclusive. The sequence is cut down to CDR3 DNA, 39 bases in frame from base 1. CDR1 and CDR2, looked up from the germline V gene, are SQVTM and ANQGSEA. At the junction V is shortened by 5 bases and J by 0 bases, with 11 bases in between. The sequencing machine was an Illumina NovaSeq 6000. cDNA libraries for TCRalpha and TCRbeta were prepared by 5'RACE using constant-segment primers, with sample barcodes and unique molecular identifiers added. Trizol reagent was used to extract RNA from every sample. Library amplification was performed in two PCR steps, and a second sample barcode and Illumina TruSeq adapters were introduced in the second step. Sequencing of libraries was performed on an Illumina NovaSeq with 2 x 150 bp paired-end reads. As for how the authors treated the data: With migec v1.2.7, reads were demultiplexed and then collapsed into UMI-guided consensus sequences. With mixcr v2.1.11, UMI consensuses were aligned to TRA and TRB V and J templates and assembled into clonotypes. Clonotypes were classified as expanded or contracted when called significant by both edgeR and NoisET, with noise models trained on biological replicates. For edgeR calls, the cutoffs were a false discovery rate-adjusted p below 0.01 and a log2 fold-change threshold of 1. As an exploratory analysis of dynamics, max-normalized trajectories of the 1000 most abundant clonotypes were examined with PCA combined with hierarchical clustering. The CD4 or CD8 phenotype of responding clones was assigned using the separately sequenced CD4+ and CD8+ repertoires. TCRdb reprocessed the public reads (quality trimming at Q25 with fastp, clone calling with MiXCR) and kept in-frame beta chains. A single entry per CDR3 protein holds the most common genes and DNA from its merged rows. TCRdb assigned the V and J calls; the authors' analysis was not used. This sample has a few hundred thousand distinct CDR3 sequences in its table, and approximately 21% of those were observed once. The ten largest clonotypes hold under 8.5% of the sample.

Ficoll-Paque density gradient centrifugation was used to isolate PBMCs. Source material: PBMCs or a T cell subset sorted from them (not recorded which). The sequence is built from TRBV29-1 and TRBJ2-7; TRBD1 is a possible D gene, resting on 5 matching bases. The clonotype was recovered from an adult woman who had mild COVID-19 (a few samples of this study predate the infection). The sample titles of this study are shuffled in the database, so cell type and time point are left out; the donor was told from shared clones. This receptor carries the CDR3 CSVTTGLSYEQYF. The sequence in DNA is TGCAGCGTTACAACAGGCCTCTCCTACGAGCAGTACTTC.